Listed here are 32 T cell receptor beta chains from one sample, sequenced in a study of identical twins. TCRdb used MiXCR to reprocess the 5' RACE reads, holding one entry per CDR3 protein. The sample includes more than 400,000 distinct CDR3 sequences, 13% to 15% of them seen just once. A further study also used this sample, focusing on yellow fever vaccine responses in identical twins.

The specimen sequenced was CD4+ T cells sorted from blood. The source of these receptors is a young woman in good health.

This chain uses TRBV3-1 with TRBJ2-1, with TRBD2 matching over 7 bases. The CDR3 length is 15 residues. V lost 4 bases to trimming and J lost 4 bases; unmatched junction nucleotides: 7. The germline gives CDR1 LGHDT, CDR2 YNNKEL (reference sequence). CDR3 residues: CASSRLGTTYNEQFF. The CDR3 bases are TGTGCCAGCAGCCGCCTCGGGACTACTTACAATGAGCAGTTCTTC.

This clonotype has ten or more counts. The V gene is TRBV10-3, the J gene TRBJ2-1; 9 bases are a match to TRBD2. Germline V gene sequence: CDR1 ENHRY, CDR2 SYGVKD. After removal of 2 bases from V and 8 bases from J, the junction contained 10 bases not matched to a gene. The CDR3 has 16 amino acids. The CDR3 loop reads CAISERASGILDEQFF. CDR3 sequence (DNA): TGTGCCATCAGTGAGAGGGCTAGCGGGATTTTGGATGAGCAGTTCTTC.

This clonotype was observed a few times. V usage is TRBV11-2 and J usage is TRBJ2-7; 9 bases align to TRBD2. The CDR3 runs 20 residues. Germline CDR1 is SGHAT and CDR2 is FQNNGV. V lost 0 bases, J lost 4 bases, and 19 bases stayed unmatched. The CDR3 loop reads CASSLEVGPFGASGNYEQYF. CDR3 DNA sequence: TGTGCCAGCAGCTTAGAAGTAGGGCCATTCGGGGCTAGCGGGAATTACGAGCAGTACTTC.

This clonotype appeared a few times. The chain recombines TRBV5-6 with TRBJ1-6, with a weak D call TRBD1 (5 bases). V lost 2 bases to trimming and J lost 7 bases, with 19 bases between them. Germline V gene data show CDR1 as SGHDT and CDR2 as YYEEEE. This CDR3 region has 17 residues. CDR3 sequence: CASSFRVDPIGNSPLHF. CDR3 DNA sequence: TGTGCCAGCAGCTTCAGGGTGGACCCTATTGGGAATTCACCCCTCCACTTT.

The chain couples TRBV7-8 to TRBJ2-1; 7 nucleotides match TRBD2. The CDR3 spans 15 residues. Germline V lookup: CDR1 SGHVS, CDR2 FQNEAQ. Germline trimming cut 1 base from V and 3 bases from J; bases unmatched to any gene: 3. CDR3 nucleotide sequence: TGTGCCAGCAGCTTAGGTGGGACTATCTACAATGAGCAGTTCTTC. Encoded protein: CASSLGGTIYNEQFF.

This clonotype appeared a few times. The gene calls are TRBV7-9 and TRBJ2-7, with 9 bases fitting TRBD2. This CDR3 comprises 14 residues. Germline values: CDR1 SEHNR, CDR2 FQNEAQ (reference sequence). J lost 5 bases, V lost 1 base, and 3 bases had no gene match. The CDR3, as DNA: TGTGCCAGCAGCTTAGGGACTAGCGTTCACGAGCAGTACTTC. Residues: CASSLGTSVHEQYF.

The chain has TRBV21-1 and TRBJ2-7; the table's D call TRBD2 went unverified against the DNA. TRBV21-1 is a pseudogene. The CDR3 totals 19 residues. CDR3 DNA sequence: TGTGCCAGCCGAAAGATACTTTTTCGGACTAGCGGGGGTTCCTACGAGCAGTACTTC. This sequence encodes CASRKILFRTSGGSYEQYF.

A few counts support this clonotype. The chain recombines TRBV20-1 with TRBJ2-1; 9 positions match TRBD2. The ends lost 1 base at V and 5 bases at J; junction bases unmatched: 3. The CDR3 is 14 residues long. Germline-derived CDR1 and CDR2 are DFQATT and SNEGSKA (reference sequence). CDR3 residues: CSARVAGVHNEQFF. As DNA, the CDR3 is TGCAGTGCTAGAGTAGCGGGGGTCCACAATGAGCAGTTCTTC.

This clonotype was seen a handful of times. J is TRBJ2-7 and V is TRBV5-5; perhaps TRBD2 as D (6 bases). Between the trimmed V and J ends, which lost 5 bases and 5 bases, there was a span of 14 bases. CDR3 length: 13 residues. Per germline, CDR1 SGHKS and CDR2 YYEKEE (reference sequence). CDR3 sequence: CASSQGGIHEQYF. The CDR3 nucleotides are TGTGCCAGCAGTCAGGGCGGGATCCACGAGCAGTACTTC.

The chain combines TRBV25-1 with TRBJ2-3; D perhaps matches TRBD1 (5 bases). Trimming shortened V by 1 base and J by 4 bases, and 9 bases separated the two germline ends. CDR3 length: 14 residues. Germline V lookup: CDR1 MGHDK, CDR2 SYGVNS. The DNA for the CDR3 is TGTGCCAGCAGTGAATTCCAGGGCCCAGATACGCAGTATTTT. The encoded protein is CASSEFQGPDTQYF.

This clonotype showed up many times. The J gene is TRBJ1-1, the V gene TRBV5-1; TRBD1 matches at 10 bases. This CDR3 comprises 15 residues. Germline values: CDR1 SGHRS, CDR2 YFSETQ. V gave up 4 bases and J gave up 1 base; unmatched junction bases: 4. CDR3 in DNA: TGCGCCAGCAGCCGAGACAGGGGGCAGAACACTGAAGCTTTCTTT. It specifies CASSRDRGQNTEAFF.

DNA for the CDR3: TGTGCCAGCAGCCGCACACGGAACATTCAGTACTTC. This codes for CASSRTRNIQYF. The gene calls are TRBV7-8 and TRBJ2-4; D call uncertain. The CDR3 is made up of 12 amino acids. Per germline, CDR1 SGHVS and CDR2 FQNEAQ. The ends were cut back, 5 bases at V and 7 bases at J, with 9 bases in the middle. The complete variable domain, with remaining parts taken from reference TRBV7-8 and TRBJ2-4, reads GAGVSQSPRYKVAKRGQDVALRCDPISGHVSLFWYQQALGQGPEFLTYFQNEAQLDKSGLPSDRFFAERPEGSVSTLKIQRTQQEDSAVYLCASSRTRNIQYFGAGTRLSVL.

This clonotype was observed a handful of times. The chain has TRBV21-1 and TRBJ2-1; TRBD1 was called by the table and not checked on the DNA. TRBV21-1 is designated a pseudogene. CDR3 length: 16 residues. The CDR3 DNA reads TGTGCCAGCAGCAAAGGAGGCAGGGGGCACTACAATGAGCAGTTCTTC. Its protein product is CASSKGGRGHYNEQFF.

The chain couples TRBV12-3 or TRBV12-4 to TRBJ2-7, with D maybe TRBD2 (5 bases). V was clipped by 4 bases and J by 4 bases, with 14 bases between them. The CDR3 runs 14 residues. Written as DNA, the CDR3 is TGTGCCAGCAGTTCCTTATCCCGGGGTTACGAGCAGTACGTC. Amino acid sequence: CASSSLSRGYEQYV.

This clonotype has ten or more counts. Mismatch with germline at one junction end may stem from a read error. The chain employs TRBV12-3 or TRBV12-4 and TRBJ2-1; 8 bases agree with TRBD1. The CDR3 is 11 amino acids. In DNA, the CDR3 is TGTGCCAGCAGTCAGACAGGGGCCGGACACTTC. Translating it yields CASSQTGAGHF.

This clonotype was seen a few times. The chain has TRBV7-2 and TRBJ2-2; no clear D gene. This CDR3 is 14 amino acids long. The germline V gene has CDR1 SGHTA and CDR2 FQGNSA. The V end was cut by 0 bases, the J end by 6 bases, with 8 bases between. CDR3 protein: CASSLAGWAGELFF. CDR3 bases: TGTGCCAGCAGCTTAGCGGGTTGGGCCGGGGAGCTGTTTTTT. The full variable domain, with the rest looked up from reference TRBV7-2 and TRBJ2-2, is GAGVSQSPSNKVTEKGKDVELRCDPISGHTALYWYRQSLGQGLEFLIYFQGNSAPDKSGLPSDRFSAERTGGSVSTLTIQRTQQEDSAVYLCASSLAGWAGELFFGEGSRLTVL.

The table lists this clonotype with a few counts. The chain employs TRBV12-3 or TRBV12-4 and TRBJ2-1; D perhaps matches TRBD2 (6 bases). With 5 bases removed from V and 4 bases from J, the gap between germline ends came to 24 bases. The CDR3 spans 18 residues. In DNA form, the CDR3 reads TGTGCCAGCAGTCCTGAAAGCGGGCGATACTATAATTACAATGAGCAGTTCTTC. Its protein is CASSPESGRYYNYNEQFF.

The V gene is TRBV5-6, the J gene TRBJ2-1; TRBD1 agrees at 8 bases. Trimming cost V 0 bases and J 3 bases; bases outside gene matches: 20. The germline CDR1 and CDR2 sequences are SGHDT and YYEEEE. The CDR3 consists of 21 residues. The CDR3 loop is CASSLVPVGQGAWGHYNEQFF. CDR3 nucleotide sequence: TGTGCCAGCAGCTTGGTTCCCGTTGGGCAGGGGGCTTGGGGACACTACAATGAGCAGTTCTTC.

V is TRBV14 and J is TRBJ2-1; D uncertain. Germline values: CDR1 SGHDN, CDR2 FVKESK. CDR3 size: 12 residues. V shed 5 bases and J shed 12 bases, with 14 bases lying between them. The DNA for the CDR3 is TGTGCCAGCAGCGAACAACCCCAGAGGCAGTTCTTC. Amino acids: CASSEQPQRQFF.

This clonotype occurred a few times. The chain combines TRBV5-6 with TRBJ2-5; D is tentatively TRBD1 or TRBD2 (5 bases each). Looked up from germline, CDR1 is SGHDT and CDR2 is YYEEEE. This CDR3 is built from 14 residues. Trimming stripped 4 bases from V and 4 bases from J, with 14 bases between. The CDR3 region has the DNA TGTGCCAGCAGCCCGAGGGTGGGACCAGAGACCCAGTACTTC. Amino acids: CASSPRVGPETQYF.

The chain carries TRBV5-1 and TRBJ2-7, with 10 bases matching TRBD2. The V gene end was trimmed by 1 base and the J gene end by 2 bases; junction bases not matched to a gene: 3. Looked up from germline, CDR1 is SGHRS and CDR2 is YFSETQ. CDR3 length: 15 residues. CDR3 DNA: TGCGCCAGCAGCTTGACTAGCGGGATTGCCTACGAGCAGTACTTC. It codes for CASSLTSGIAYEQYF.

This clonotype was found a few times. This sequence joins TRBV9 and TRBJ2-3, with a possible D match to TRBD2 (5 bases). V was cut by 4 bases and J by 4 bases, with 16 bases left in between. CDR1 is SGDLS and CDR2 is YYNGEE in the germline V gene. The CDR3 contains 15 residues. CDR3 in amino acids: CASSRLQEAPDTQYF. In DNA, the CDR3 is TGTGCCAGCAGCAGGCTTCAGGAGGCCCCAGATACGCAGTATTTT.

The sample holds a few counts of this clonotype. The rearrangement links TRBV5-1 to TRBJ2-3, with D unclear. CDR3 size: 14 residues. Trimming shortened V by 5 bases and J by 1 base, and 11 bases separated the two germline ends. CDR1 is SGHRS, CDR2 YFSETQ, per germline. This CDR3 is CASSRDQGTDTQYF. The CDR3 bases are TGCGCCAGCAGTCGAGACCAGGGCACAGATACGCAGTATTTT.

This clonotype was seen a few times. The chain links TRBV9 to TRBJ2-5, with D possibly being TRBD1 or TRBD2 (5 bases each). This CDR3 has 13 amino acids. Trimming took 4 bases from V and 5 from J, leaving 12 bases between them. Germline CDR1 is SGDLS and CDR2 is YYNGEE. The CDR3 region is CASSIRESETQYF. CDR3 nucleotide sequence: TGTGCCAGCAGCATCAGGGAGTCGGAGACCCAGTACTTC. Looking up the rest from reference TRBV9 and TRBJ2-5 gives the full variable domain: DSGVTQTPKHLITATGQRVTLRCSPRSGDLSVYWYQQSLDQGLQFLIQYYNGEERAKGNILERFSAQQFPDLHSELNLSSLELGDSALYFCASSIRESETQYFGPGTRLLVL.

This clonotype was seen more than once but under ten times. This chain links TRBV20-1 with TRBJ2-3, with D tentatively TRBD1 (6 bases). The V gene's germline CDR1 is DFQATT and CDR2 SNEGSKA (reference sequence). With 4 bases removed from V and 4 bases from J, the gap between germline ends came to 12 bases. The length of the CDR3 is 13 residues. CDR3 DNA: TGCAGTGCTAACGGGTGGGGGCCAGATACGCAGTATTTT. The encoded protein is CSANGWGPDTQYF.

This clonotype turned up a few times. The chain is built from TRBV28 and TRBJ2-7, with D possibly being TRBD1 or TRBD2 (5 bases each). Trimming removed 6 bases at V and 1 base at J, with 22 bases between. From germline, CDR1 is MDHEN and CDR2 SYDVKM. This CDR3 contains 17 residues. CDR3 loop: CASSQIPGKGPSYEQYF. The CDR3 coding sequence is TGTGCCAGCAGCCAAATTCCCGGAAAGGGACCATCCTACGAGCAGTACTTC. The full variable domain, in which reference TRBV28 and TRBJ2-7 provide the parts outside the CDR3, is DVKVTQSSRYLVKRTGEKVFLECVQDMDHENMFWYRQDPGLGLRLIYFSYDVKMKEKGDIPEGYSVSREKKERFSLILESASTNQTSMYLCASSQIPGKGPSYEQYFGPGTRLTVT.

A few counts support this clonotype. This rearrangement joins TRBV15 to TRBJ1-1, with 7 bases aligning to TRBD1. The V segment lost 5 bases and the J segment 4 bases; nucleotides outside the gene matches: 1. Germline lookup yields CDR1 LNHNV and CDR2 YYDKDF (reference sequence). The CDR3 spans 12 residues. CDR3 region: CATSAGGTEAFF. CDR3 bases: TGTGCCACCAGCGCAGGGGGCACTGAAGCTTTCTTT.

This clonotype was observed a few times. J is TRBJ2-1 and V is TRBV2; TRBD2 agrees at 8 bases. This CDR3 spans 18 amino acids. Germline V gene sequence: CDR1 SNHLY, CDR2 FYNNEI. V shed 8 bases and J 7 bases; nucleotides not matched to a gene: 22. This chain's CDR3 is CASEWSGSFSGTGNEQFF. CDR3 nucleotide sequence: TGTGCCAGCGAGTGGTCTGGTTCATTTAGCGGGACTGGGAATGAGCAGTTCTTC.

The genes are TRBV6-1 and TRBJ2-3; 7 bases line up with TRBD2. The germline V gene has CDR1 MNHNS and CDR2 SASEGT. The V segment lost 7 bases and the J segment 2 bases; nucleotides outside the gene matches: 9. The CDR3 totals 15 residues. The CDR3, as DNA: TGTGCCAGCAAGGGGAGGGGAAGGTCCACAGATACGCAGTATTTT. Translated, it gives CASKGRGRSTDTQYF.

This clonotype was detected a few times. V is TRBV20-1 and J is TRBJ2-3; D gene ambiguous. The germline V and J ends were trimmed by 4 bases and 2 bases, with 22 bases remaining between them. The CDR3 spans 17 residues. Germline V CDR1 and CDR2: DFQATT, SNEGSKA (reference sequence). CDR3 sequence reads: CSATRILDLRNTDTQYF. The CDR3 DNA follows: TGCAGTGCTACCCGAATATTGGATCTCCGGAACACAGATACGCAGTATTTT.

V is TRBV12-3 or TRBV12-4 and J is TRBJ1-1, with 7 bases lining up with TRBD1. The CDR3 consists of 15 residues. Unmatched junction bases numbered 8, after V lost 5 bases and J lost 2 bases. As DNA, the CDR3 is TGTGCCAGCAGTCCGGGGGGGACAGTTAACACTGAAGCTTTCTTT. As protein: CASSPGGTVNTEAFF.

This clonotype was seen a handful of times. The DNA of the CDR3 is TGTGCCAGCAGCTCTCCTCTAGCGGGAGAATACAATGAGCAGTTCTTC. Translated, it gives CASSSPLAGEYNEQFF. The V call is TRBV7-3, the J call TRBJ2-1; 10 nucleotides align to TRBD2. The length of the CDR3 is 16 residues. Germline V gene lookup returns CDR1 SGHTA and CDR2 FQGTGA. The V and J ends lost 4 bases and 4 bases, in that order; junction bases with no gene match: 7.